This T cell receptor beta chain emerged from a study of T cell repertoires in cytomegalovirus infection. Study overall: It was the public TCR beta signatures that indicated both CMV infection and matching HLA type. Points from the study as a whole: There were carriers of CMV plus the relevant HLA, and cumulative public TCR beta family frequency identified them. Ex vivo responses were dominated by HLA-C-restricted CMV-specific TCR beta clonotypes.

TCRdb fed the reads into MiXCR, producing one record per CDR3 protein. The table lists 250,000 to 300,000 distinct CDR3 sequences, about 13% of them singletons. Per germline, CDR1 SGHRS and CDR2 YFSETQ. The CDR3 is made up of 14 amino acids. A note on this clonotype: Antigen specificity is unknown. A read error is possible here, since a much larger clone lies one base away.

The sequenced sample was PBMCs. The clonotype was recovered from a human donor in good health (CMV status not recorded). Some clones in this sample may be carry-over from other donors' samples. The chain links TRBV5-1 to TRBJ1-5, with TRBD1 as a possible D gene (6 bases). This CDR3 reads CASSPDSLNQPQLF. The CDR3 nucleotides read TGCGCCAGCAGCCCGGACAGTTTAAATCAGCCCCAGCTTTTT.